This TCR beta chain was found in a study of T cells in localized non-small cell lung cancer. Sequencing used immunoSEQ multiplex PCR; TCRdb keeps in-frame clones, though not all of them. Altogether roughly 3,400 clones are present, more than 25% being singletons, with the ten largest covering 8.5% to 10%. V lost 5 bases and J lost 7, with 20 bases in between. Germline values: CDR1 LNHDA, CDR2 SQIVND (reference sequence). This CDR3 spans 16 amino acids. The receptor's source is a man aged 35-69 years with stage I lung adenocarcinoma. Here the sequenced sample was lung tumor tissue, taken before any cancer treatment. The chain combines TRBV19 with TRBJ2-2; TRBD2 is a possible D gene (6 bases). The chain's CDR3 is CASSLSGLANGGELFF. In DNA, the CDR3 is TGTGCCAGTAGTCTCAGCGGGCTAGCGAACGGCGGGGAGCTGTTTTTT.